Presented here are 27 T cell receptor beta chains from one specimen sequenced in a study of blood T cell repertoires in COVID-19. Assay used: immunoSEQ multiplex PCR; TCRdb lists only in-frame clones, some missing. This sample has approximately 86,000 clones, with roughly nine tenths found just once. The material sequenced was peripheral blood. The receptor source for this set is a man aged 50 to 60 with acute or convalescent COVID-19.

Here the CDR3 DNA reads TGTGCCAGCAGCGTACAGGGGAACACTGAAGCTTTCTTT. This codes for CASSVQGNTEAFF. This chain uses TRBV7-3 with TRBJ1-1; D is perhaps TRBD1 (6 bases). V was clipped by 5 bases and J by 1 base, with 8 bases between them. The germline V gene has CDR1 SGHTA and CDR2 FQGTGA. CDR3 size: 13 residues.

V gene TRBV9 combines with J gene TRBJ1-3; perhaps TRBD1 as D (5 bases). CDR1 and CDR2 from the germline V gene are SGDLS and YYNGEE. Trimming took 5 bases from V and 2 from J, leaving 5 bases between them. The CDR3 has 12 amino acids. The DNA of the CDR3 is TGTGCCAGCAGGGGGCCTGGAAACACCATATATTTT. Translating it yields CASRGPGNTIYF.

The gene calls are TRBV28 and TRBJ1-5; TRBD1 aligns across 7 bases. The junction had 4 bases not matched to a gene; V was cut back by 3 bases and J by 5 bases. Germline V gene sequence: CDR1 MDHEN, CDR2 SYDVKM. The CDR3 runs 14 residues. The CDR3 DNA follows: TGTGCCAGCAGTTTTACTCAGGGGGATCAGCCCCAGCATTTT. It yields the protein CASSFTQGDQPQHF.

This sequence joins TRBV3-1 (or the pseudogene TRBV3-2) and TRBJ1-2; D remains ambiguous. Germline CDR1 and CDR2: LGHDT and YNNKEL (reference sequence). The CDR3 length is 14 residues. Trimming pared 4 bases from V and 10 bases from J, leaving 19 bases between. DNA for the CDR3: TGTGCCAGCAGCCCGACGGGAGTCTCTCCGCACTACACCTTC. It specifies CASSPTGVSPHYTF.

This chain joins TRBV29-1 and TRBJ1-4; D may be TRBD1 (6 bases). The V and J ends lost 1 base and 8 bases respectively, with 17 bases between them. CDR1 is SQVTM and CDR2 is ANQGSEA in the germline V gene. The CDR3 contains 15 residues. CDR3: CSVEAPLGAREKLFF. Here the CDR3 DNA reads TGCAGCGTTGAAGCCCCTCTGGGGGCTCGGGAAAAACTGTTTTTT.

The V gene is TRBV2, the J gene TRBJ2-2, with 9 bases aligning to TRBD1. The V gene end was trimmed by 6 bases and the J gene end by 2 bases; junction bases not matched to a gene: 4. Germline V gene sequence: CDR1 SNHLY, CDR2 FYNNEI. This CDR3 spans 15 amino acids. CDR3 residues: CASSGQGYNTGELFF. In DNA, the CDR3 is TGTGCCAGCAGCGGACAGGGGTACAACACCGGGGAGCTGTTTTTT.

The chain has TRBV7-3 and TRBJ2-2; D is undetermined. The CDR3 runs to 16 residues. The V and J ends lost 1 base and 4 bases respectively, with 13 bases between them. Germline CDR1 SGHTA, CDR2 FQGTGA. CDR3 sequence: CASSLKSPKRTGELFF. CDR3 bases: TGTGCCAGCAGCTTAAAGTCCCCCAAGCGCACCGGGGAGCTGTTTTTT.

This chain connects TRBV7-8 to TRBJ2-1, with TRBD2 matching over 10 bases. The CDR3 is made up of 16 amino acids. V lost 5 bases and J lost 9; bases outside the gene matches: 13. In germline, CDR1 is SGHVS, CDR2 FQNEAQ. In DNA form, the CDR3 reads TGTGCCAGCAGCCCGCGTTTATCTAGCGGGGGCCTTGAGCAGTTCTTC. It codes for CASSPRLSSGGLEQFF.

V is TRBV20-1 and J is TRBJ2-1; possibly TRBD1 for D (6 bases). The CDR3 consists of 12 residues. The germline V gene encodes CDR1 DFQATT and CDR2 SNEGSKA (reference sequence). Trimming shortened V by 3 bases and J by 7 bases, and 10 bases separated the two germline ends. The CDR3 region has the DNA TGCAGTGCTAGTAGGCAGGGGAATGAGCAGTTCTTC. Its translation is CSASRQGNEQFF.

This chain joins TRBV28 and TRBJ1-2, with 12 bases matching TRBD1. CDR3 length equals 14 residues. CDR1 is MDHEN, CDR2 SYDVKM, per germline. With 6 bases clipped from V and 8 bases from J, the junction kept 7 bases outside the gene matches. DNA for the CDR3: TGTGCCAGCAGCTCGGGACAGGGGGCAAAGGGCTACACCTTC. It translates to CASSSGQGAKGYTF.

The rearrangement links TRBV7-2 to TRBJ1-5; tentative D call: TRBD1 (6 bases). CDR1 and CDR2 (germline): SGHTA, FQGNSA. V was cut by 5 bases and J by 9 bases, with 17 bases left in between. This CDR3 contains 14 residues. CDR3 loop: CASSRDTLERPQHF. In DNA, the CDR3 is TGTGCCAGCAGCCGGGACACCCTTGAGAGGCCCCAGCATTTT. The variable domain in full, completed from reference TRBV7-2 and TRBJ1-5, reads GAGVSQSPSNKVTEKGKDVELRCDPISGHTALYWYRQSLGQGLEFLIYFQGNSAPDKSGLPSDRFSAERTGGSVSTLTIQRTQQEDSAVYLCASSRDTLERPQHFGDGTRLSIL.

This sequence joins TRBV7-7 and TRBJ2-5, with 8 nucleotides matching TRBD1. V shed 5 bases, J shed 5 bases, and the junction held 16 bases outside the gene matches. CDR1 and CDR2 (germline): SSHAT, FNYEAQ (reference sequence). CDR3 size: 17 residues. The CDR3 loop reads CASSRGSQGAQVETQYF. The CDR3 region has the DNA TGTGCCAGCAGCCGGGGCTCGCAGGGGGCCCAGGTGGAGACCCAGTACTTC.

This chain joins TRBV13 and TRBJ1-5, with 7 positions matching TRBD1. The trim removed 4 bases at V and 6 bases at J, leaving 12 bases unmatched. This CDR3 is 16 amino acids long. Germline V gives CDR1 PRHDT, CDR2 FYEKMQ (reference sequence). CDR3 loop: CASSSTTEGAPQPQHF. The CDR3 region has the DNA TGTGCCAGCAGCTCCACCACCGAGGGGGCCCCTCAGCCCCAGCATTTT.

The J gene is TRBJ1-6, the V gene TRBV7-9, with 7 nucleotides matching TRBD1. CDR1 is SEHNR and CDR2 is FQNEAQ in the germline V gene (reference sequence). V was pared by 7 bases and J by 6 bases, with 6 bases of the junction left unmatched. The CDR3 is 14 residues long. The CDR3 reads CASTPGGGNSPLHF. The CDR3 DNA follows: TGTGCCAGCACCCCAGGGGGAGGTAATTCACCCCTCCACTTT.

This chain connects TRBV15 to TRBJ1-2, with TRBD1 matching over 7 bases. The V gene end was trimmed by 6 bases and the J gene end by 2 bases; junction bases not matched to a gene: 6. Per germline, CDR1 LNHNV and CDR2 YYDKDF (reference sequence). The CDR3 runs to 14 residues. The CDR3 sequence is CATRDTDRNYGYTF. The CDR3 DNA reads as TGTGCCACCAGAGACACGGACAGGAACTATGGCTACACCTTC.

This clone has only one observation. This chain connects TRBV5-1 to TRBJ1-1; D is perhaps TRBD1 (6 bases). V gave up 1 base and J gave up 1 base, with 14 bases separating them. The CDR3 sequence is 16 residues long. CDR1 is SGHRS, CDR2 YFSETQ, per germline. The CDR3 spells CASSLTTGSGNTEAFF. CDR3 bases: TGCGCCAGCAGCTTGACTACAGGGTCAGGGAACACTGAAGCTTTCTTT.

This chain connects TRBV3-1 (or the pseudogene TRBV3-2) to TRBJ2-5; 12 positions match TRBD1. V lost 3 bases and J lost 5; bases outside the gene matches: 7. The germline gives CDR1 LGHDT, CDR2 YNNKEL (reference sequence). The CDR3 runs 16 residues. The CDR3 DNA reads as TGTGCCAGCAGCCACCCGGGACAGGGGGCCGGGGAGACCCAGTACTTC. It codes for CASSHPGQGAGETQYF.

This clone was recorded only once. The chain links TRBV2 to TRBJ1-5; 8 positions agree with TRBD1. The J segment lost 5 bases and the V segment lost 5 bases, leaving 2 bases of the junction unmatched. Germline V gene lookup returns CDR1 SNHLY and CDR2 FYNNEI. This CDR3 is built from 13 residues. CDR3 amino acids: CASSLQGDQPQHF. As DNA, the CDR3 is TGTGCCAGCAGTTTACAGGGGGATCAGCCCCAGCATTTT.

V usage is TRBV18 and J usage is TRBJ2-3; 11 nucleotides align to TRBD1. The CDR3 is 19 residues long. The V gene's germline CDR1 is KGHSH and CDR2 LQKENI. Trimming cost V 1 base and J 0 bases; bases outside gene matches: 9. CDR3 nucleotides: TGTGCCAGCTCACCACGTCGGACAGGGGGCAGCTCTAGCACAGATACGCAGTATTTT. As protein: CASSPRRTGGSSSTDTQYF.

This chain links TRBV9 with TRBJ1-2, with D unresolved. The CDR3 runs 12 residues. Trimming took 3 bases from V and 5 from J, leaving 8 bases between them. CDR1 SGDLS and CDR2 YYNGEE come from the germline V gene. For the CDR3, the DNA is TGTGCCAGCAGCGCTTCGGGGTATGGCTACACCTTC. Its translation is CASSASGYGYTF.

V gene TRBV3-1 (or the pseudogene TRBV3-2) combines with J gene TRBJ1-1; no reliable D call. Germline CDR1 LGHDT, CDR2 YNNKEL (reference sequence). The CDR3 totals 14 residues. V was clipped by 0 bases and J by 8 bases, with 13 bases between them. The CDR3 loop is CASSQDIGSREAFF. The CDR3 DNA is TGTGCCAGCAGCCAAGATATAGGCAGCAGGGAAGCTTTCTTT.

The CDR3 region is CASIGGRQPQHF. In DNA form, the CDR3 reads TGTGCCAGTATAGGAGGACGTCAGCCCCAGCATTTT. This chain uses TRBV28 with TRBJ1-5; D gene ambiguous. The germline V gene has CDR1 MDHEN and CDR2 SYDVKM. The V and J ends lost 9 bases and 6 bases respectively, with 12 bases between them. The CDR3 length is 12 residues.

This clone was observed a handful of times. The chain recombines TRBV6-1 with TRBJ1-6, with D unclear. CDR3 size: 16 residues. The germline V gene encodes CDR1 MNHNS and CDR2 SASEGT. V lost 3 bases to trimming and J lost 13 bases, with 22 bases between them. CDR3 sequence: CASSDFSWPRMIPLHF. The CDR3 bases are TGTGCCAGCAGTGACTTTTCGTGGCCGAGGATGATTCCCCTCCACTTT.

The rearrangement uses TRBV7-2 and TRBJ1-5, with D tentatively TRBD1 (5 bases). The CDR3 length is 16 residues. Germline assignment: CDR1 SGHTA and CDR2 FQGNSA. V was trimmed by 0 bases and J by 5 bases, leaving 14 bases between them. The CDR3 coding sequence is TGTGCCAGCAGCTTAGCAGGCGGGGGGGATGATCAGCCCCAGCATTTT. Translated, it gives CASSLAGGGDDQPQHF.

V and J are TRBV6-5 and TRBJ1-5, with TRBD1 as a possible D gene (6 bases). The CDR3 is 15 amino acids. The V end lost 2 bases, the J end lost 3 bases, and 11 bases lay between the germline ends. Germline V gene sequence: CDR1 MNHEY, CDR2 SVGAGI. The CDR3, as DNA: TGTGCCAGCAGTTACGGCGGGGGCAACAATCAGCCCCAGCATTTT. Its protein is CASSYGGGNNQPQHF.

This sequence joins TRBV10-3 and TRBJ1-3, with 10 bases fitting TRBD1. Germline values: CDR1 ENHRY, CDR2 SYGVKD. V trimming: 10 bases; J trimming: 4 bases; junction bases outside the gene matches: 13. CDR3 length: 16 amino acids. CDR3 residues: CATLAGTGVSGNTIYF. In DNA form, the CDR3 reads TGTGCCACCCTGGCCGGGACAGGGGTCTCAGGAAACACCATATATTTT.

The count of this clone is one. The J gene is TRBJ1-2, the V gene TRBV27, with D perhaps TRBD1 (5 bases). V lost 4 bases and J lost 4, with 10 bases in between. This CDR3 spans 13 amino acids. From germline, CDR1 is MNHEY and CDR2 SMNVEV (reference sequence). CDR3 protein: CASSSTGTYGYTF. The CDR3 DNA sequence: TGTGCCAGCAGTTCAACAGGAACCTATGGCTACACCTTC.